This T cell receptor beta chain comes out of a study of response to subunit inactivated influenza vaccine. Points from the study as a whole: The authors suggested that every seasonal influenza vaccination recruits few new T cells.

This clonotype was found a few times. Antigen specificity is unknown. TCRdb analysed the RT-PCR reads with MiXCR anew, one entry per CDR3 protein. The sample carries about 700,000 distinct CDR3 sequences, approximately 15% recorded once. This CDR3 has 13 amino acids. The germline CDR1 and CDR2 sequences are DFQATT and SNEGSKA (reference sequence). V lost 4 bases and J lost 0, with 9 bases in between. The sequence was obtained from a man in his fifties or sixties who received an inactivated influenza vaccine. The chain has TRBV20-1 and TRBJ1-2; possible D gene TRBD1, 6 bases. The sequences come from PBMCs from blood, collected roughly 2 weeks before vaccination. CDR3 loop: CSAKTGANYGYTF. Written as DNA, the CDR3 is TGCAGTGCTAAGACAGGAGCTAACTATGGCTACACCTTC.